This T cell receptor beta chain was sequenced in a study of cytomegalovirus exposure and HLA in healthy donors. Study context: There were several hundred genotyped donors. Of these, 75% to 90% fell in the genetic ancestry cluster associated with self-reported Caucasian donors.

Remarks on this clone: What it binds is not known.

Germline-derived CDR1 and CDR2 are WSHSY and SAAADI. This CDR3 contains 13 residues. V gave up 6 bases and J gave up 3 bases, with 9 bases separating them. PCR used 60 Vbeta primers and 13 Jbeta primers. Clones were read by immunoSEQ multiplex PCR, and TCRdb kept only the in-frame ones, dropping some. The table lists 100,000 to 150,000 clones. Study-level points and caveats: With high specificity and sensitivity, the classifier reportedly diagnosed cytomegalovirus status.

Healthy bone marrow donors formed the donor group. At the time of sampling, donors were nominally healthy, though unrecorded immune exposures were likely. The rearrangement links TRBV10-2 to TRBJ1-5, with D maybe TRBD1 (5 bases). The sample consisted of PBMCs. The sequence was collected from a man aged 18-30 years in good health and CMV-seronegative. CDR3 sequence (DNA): TGCGCCAGCAGGCAGGGCTACAATCAGCCCCAGCATTTT. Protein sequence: CASRQGYNQPQHF.